Following are 28 T cell receptor beta chains from one sample sequenced in a study of blood T cell repertoires in COVID-19. The protocol was immunoSEQ multiplex PCR, while the TCRdb copy is restricted to in-frame clones and leaves out a portion. Of fewer than 300,000 clones listed, about 85% are singletons. Input material: peripheral blood. These receptors were obtained from a man aged 55 to 69 who had recovered from COVID-19.

The chain has TRBV4-2 and TRBJ1-4; 9 bases line up with TRBD1. The CDR3 length is 14 residues. Trimming at V came to 3 bases and at J to 7 bases, leaving 3 bases not matched to a gene. CDR1 is LGHNA and CDR2 is YNFKEQ in the germline V gene. DNA for the CDR3: TGTGCCAGCAGCCAGTCGGACAGGGGTGAAAAACTGTTTTTT. Protein product: CASSQSDRGEKLFF.

This clone has a single count. The J gene is TRBJ1-6, the V gene TRBV6-5; D remains ambiguous. This CDR3 is built from 15 residues. Trimming cost V 8 bases and J 7 bases, with 18 bases left between them. Germline V lookup: CDR1 MNHEY, CDR2 SVGAGI. This chain's CDR3 is CASLRTGLVNSPLHF. CDR3 DNA sequence: TGTGCCAGCTTAAGGACCGGACTAGTAAATTCACCCCTCCACTTT.

This chain links TRBV3-1 (or the pseudogene TRBV3-2) with TRBJ2-7; TRBD1 might be the D (5 bases). V was clipped by 4 bases and J by 4 bases, with 11 bases between them. CDR1 and CDR2 (germline): LGHDT, YNNKEL (reference sequence). This CDR3 is 13 amino acids long. CDR3 nucleotides: TGTGCCAGCAGCCCGCAGGGTTTGTACGAGCAGTACTTC. It encodes CASSPQGLYEQYF.

V and J are TRBV24-1 and TRBJ2-3, with 7 positions matching TRBD1. This CDR3 is built from 14 residues. Per the germline V gene, CDR1 is KGHDR and CDR2 is SFDVKD. V trimming: 9 bases; J trimming: 2 bases; junction bases outside the gene matches: 7. This CDR3 reads CATASRGSTDTQYF. Written as DNA, the CDR3 is TGTGCCACCGCCTCCAGGGGGTCCACAGATACGCAGTATTTT.

The CDR3: CASSPWGGANTGELFF. The CDR3 region has the DNA TGTGCCAGCTCACCATGGGGAGGGGCCAACACCGGGGAGCTGTTTTTT. V usage is TRBV18 and J usage is TRBJ2-2, with 7 bases aligning to TRBD2. V lost 2 bases to trimming and J lost 2 bases; unmatched junction nucleotides: 5. The CDR3 runs to 16 residues. CDR1 KGHSH and CDR2 LQKENI come from the germline V gene.

This chain connects TRBV2 to TRBJ1-4, with no clear D. V was clipped by 7 bases and J by 4 bases, with 13 bases between them. The germline gives CDR1 SNHLY, CDR2 FYNNEI. This CDR3 region has 14 residues. Here the CDR3 DNA reads TGTGCCAGCACCGCTAGACGGGATAATGAAAAACTGTTTTTT. This gives the protein CASTARRDNEKLFF.

The chain joins TRBV6-5 to TRBJ1-3; D is uncertain. Germline V gene sequence: CDR1 MNHEY, CDR2 SVGAGI. The CDR3 contains 14 residues. V lost 8 bases to trimming and J lost 0 bases, with 11 bases between them. In DNA, the CDR3 is TGTGCCAGCTATTCTCTGAGCTCTGGAAACACCATATATTTT. It specifies CASYSLSSGNTIYF.

In DNA, the CDR3 is TGTGCCAGCAGTGAAGGTCTAGCGGGGGGCCATGATACGCAGTATTTT. This encodes CASSEGLAGGHDTQYF. The genes are TRBV2 and TRBJ2-3; TRBD2 aligns across 11 bases. The junction had 6 bases not matched to a gene; V was cut back by 1 base and J by 6 bases. The CDR3 has 16 residues. Germline CDR1 reads SNHLY; CDR2 reads FYNNEI.

The chain has TRBV5-8 and TRBJ1-2; weak D call: TRBD1 (6 bases). The CDR3 sequence is 16 residues long. The germline V gene has CDR1 SGHTS and CDR2 YDEGEE. Between the trimmed V and J ends, which lost 4 bases and 7 bases, there was a span of 23 bases. The CDR3 bases are TGTGCCAGCAGCCAAACCCGGGGTGCGGGGGCTGGTGGCTACACCTTC. Its protein product is CASSQTRGAGAGGYTF.

The V and J genes are TRBV4-2 and TRBJ2-3; 7 bases line up with TRBD2. Trimming at V came to 1 base and at J to 2 bases, leaving 6 bases not matched to a gene. CDR1 LGHNA and CDR2 YNFKEQ come from the germline V gene. This CDR3 contains 16 residues. In DNA form, the CDR3 reads TGTGCCAGCAGCCAAGCTGTCGGGGGGAACACAGATACGCAGTATTTT. It is translated as CASSQAVGGNTDTQYF.

This clone showed up just once. The chain combines TRBV9 with TRBJ2-2, with 9 bases identical to TRBD1. CDR3 length equals 14 residues. V was clipped by 5 bases and J by 7 bases; unmatched bases: 6. Germline V gene lookup returns CDR1 SGDLS and CDR2 YYNGEE. The CDR3 is CASRSDRGSGELFF. The CDR3, as DNA: TGTGCCAGCAGATCGGACAGGGGCAGCGGGGAGCTGTTTTTT.

The chain couples TRBV6-2 or TRBV6-3 to TRBJ2-1, with unresolved D. This CDR3 has 13 amino acids. The V and J ends lost 3 bases and 7 bases respectively, with 10 bases between them. Germline lookup yields CDR1 MNHEY and CDR2 SVGEGT. The CDR3 here is CASSYTERNEQFF. The CDR3 DNA is TGTGCCAGCAGTTATACGGAGAGAAATGAGCAGTTCTTC.

The chain links TRBV21-1 to TRBJ1-4; the tabulated D call, TRBD1, remains unverified against the DNA. TRBV21-1 is annotated as a pseudogene. CDR3 size: 18 residues. CDR3: CASSKAPRGRSVSEKLFF. For the CDR3, the DNA is TGTGCCAGCAGCAAAGCCCCCAGGGGGCGAAGTGTGAGTGAAAAACTGTTTTTT.

J is TRBJ2-2 and V is TRBV7-9; possible D gene TRBD2, 7 bases. V lost 8 bases, J lost 4 bases, and 20 bases lay in between. CDR1 is SEHNR and CDR2 is FQNEAQ in the germline V gene (reference sequence). The CDR3 totals 16 residues. The DNA for the CDR3 is TGTGCCAGCCCATCCGACGGGGGGCTGAGCACCGGGGAGCTGTTTTTT. Translated: CASPSDGGLSTGELFF.

V usage is TRBV30 and J usage is TRBJ1-2; D is perhaps TRBD1 (5 bases). CDR1 and CDR2 from the germline V gene are GTSNPN and SVGIG (reference sequence). Trimming took off 3 bases at V and 4 bases at J, with 9 bases between the two ends. The CDR3 loop spans 12 amino acids. The CDR3 coding sequence is TGTGCCTGGAGCGGGGGACCCTATGGCTACACCTTC. This encodes CAWSGGPYGYTF.

The V call is TRBV9, the J call TRBJ1-1; TRBD1 matches at 12 bases. The CDR3 extends over 16 amino acids. Trimming at V came to 3 bases and at J to 3 bases, leaving 6 bases not matched to a gene. Looked up from germline, CDR1 is SGDLS and CDR2 is YYNGEE. CDR3 region: CASSGDRGPGYTEAFF. CDR3 coding DNA: TGTGCCAGCAGCGGGGACAGGGGGCCGGGATACACTGAAGCTTTCTTT.

The gene calls are TRBV18 and TRBJ2-7; D gene uncertain. V was shortened by 4 bases and J by 2 bases, with 6 bases between the two germline ends. The CDR3 is 12 amino acids. Germline assignment: CDR1 KGHSH and CDR2 LQKENI. The CDR3 is CASSRATYEQYF. The DNA for the CDR3 is TGTGCCAGCTCACGAGCGACCTACGAGCAGTACTTC.

The rearrangement uses TRBV21-1 and TRBJ1-2; TRBD1 was called by the table and not checked on the DNA. TRBV21-1 corresponds to a pseudogene. The CDR3 loop spans 17 amino acids. CDR3 sequence: CASSKAINRGPNYGYTF. The CDR3 DNA is TGTGCCAGCAGCAAAGCCATCAACAGGGGGCCCAACTATGGCTACACCTTC.

The V call is TRBV21-1, the J call TRBJ1-2; the table names TRBD1, a call not compared with the DNA. TRBV21-1 represents a pseudogene. The CDR3 contains 15 residues. In DNA, the CDR3 is TGTGCCAGCAGGTGGATAAGACAGGGGGACTATGGCTACACCTTC. Translated, it gives CASRWIRQGDYGYTF.

The chain joins TRBV7-9 to TRBJ1-2; D not resolved. The CDR3 covers 16 residues. In germline, CDR1 is SEHNR, CDR2 FQNEAQ (reference sequence). Deletions cut 5 bases from V and 7 bases from J, with 23 bases between. CDR3 in amino acids: CASSLGRGPKDLGYTF. CDR3 DNA: TGTGCCAGCAGCCTAGGGCGTGGGCCCAAAGATCTTGGCTACACCTTC. Full variable domain (outside the CDR3, taken from reference TRBV7-9 and TRBJ1-2): DTGVSQNPRHKITKRGQNVTFRCDPISEHNRLYWYRQTLGQGPEFLTYFQNEAQLEKSRLLSDRFSAERPKGSFSTLEIQRTEQGDSAMYLCASSLGRGPKDLGYTFGSGTRLTVV.

This chain joins TRBV6-5 and TRBJ2-1, with TRBD2 identical over 10 bases. The CDR3 has 14 residues. Germline-derived CDR1 and CDR2 are MNHEY and SVGAGI. J was trimmed by 8 bases and V by 5 bases; bases with no gene match: 6. Here the CDR3 DNA reads TGTGCCAGCAGTACGGGTAGCGGGGGGTATGAGCAGTTCTTC. It yields the protein CASSTGSGGYEQFF.

The J gene is TRBJ2-3, the V gene TRBV10-3; the match to TRBD2 covers 8 bases. Germline V gives CDR1 ENHRY, CDR2 SYGVKD. V lost 10 bases, J lost 6 bases, and 9 bases stayed unmatched. This CDR3 spans 13 amino acids. The CDR3 DNA reads TGTGCCACCAGCGGGGGTGTGATGGATACGCAGTATTTT. This sequence encodes CATSGGVMDTQYF.

The chain employs TRBV5-6 and TRBJ1-3, with 8 nucleotides matching TRBD1. V shed 0 bases, J shed 15 bases, and the junction held 5 bases outside the gene matches. The V gene's germline CDR1 is SGHDT and CDR2 YYEEEE. CDR3 length: 12 amino acids. This CDR3 is CASSLGTGIRYF. The CDR3 coding sequence is TGTGCCAGCAGCTTGGGGACAGGGATTCGATATTTT.

This clone occurred a few times. V is TRBV3-1 (or the pseudogene TRBV3-2) and J is TRBJ1-1, with D hard to call. CDR3 length equals 13 residues. From germline, CDR1 is LGHDT and CDR2 YNNKEL (reference sequence). V was clipped by 1 base and J by 3 bases, with 6 bases between them. DNA for the CDR3: TGTGCCAGCAGCCAAGTAGCGCACACTGAAGCTTTCTTT. As protein: CASSQVAHTEAFF.

This chain uses TRBV7-6 with TRBJ2-7, with TRBD1 as a possible D gene (6 bases). Germline CDR1 and CDR2: SGHVS and FNYEAQ. The CDR3 loop spans 15 amino acids. The V gene lost 1 base and the J gene lost 2 bases, with 12 bases spanning the gap. DNA of the CDR3: TGTGCCAGCAGCTTAGGTGGGGGCTCGACCTACGAGCAGTACTTC. Translation gives CASSLGGGSTYEQYF.

The chain uses TRBV4-2 and TRBJ2-2; D ambiguous. The CDR3 has 16 amino acids. Germline V CDR1 and CDR2: LGHNA, YNFKEQ. The V end was cut by 0 bases, the J end by 5 bases, with 13 bases between. The DNA for the CDR3 is TGTGCCAGCAGCCAAGATTACGGGTCGGAGACCGGGGAGCTGTTTTTT. Protein: CASSQDYGSETGELFF.

The rearrangement joins TRBV15 to TRBJ2-7; a weak D match, TRBD1 (5 bases). Germline V lookup: CDR1 LNHNV, CDR2 YYDKDF (reference sequence). This CDR3 has 16 residues. V was trimmed by 5 bases and J by 4 bases, leaving 21 bases between them. CDR3 coding DNA: TGTGCCACCAGCGGAGTCAGCGACCAGGGAATATACGAGCAGTACTTC. This translates into CATSGVSDQGIYEQYF.

V gene TRBV14 combines with J gene TRBJ2-5, with TRBD1 as a possible D gene (6 bases). In germline, CDR1 is SGHDN, CDR2 FVKESK. The V end was cut by 0 bases, the J end by 4 bases, with 9 bases between. CDR3 length: 14 residues. The CDR3 nucleotides are TGTGCCAGCAGCCAAGAGGAAGGGGGAGAGACCCAGTACTTC. Amino acid sequence: CASSQEEGGETQYF.